The 21 T cell receptor beta chains in this list originate from one sample, sequenced in a study of blood T cell repertoires in COVID-19. Assay used: immunoSEQ multiplex PCR; TCRdb lists only in-frame clones, some missing. The repertoire holds 95,000 or so clones, with about 84% as singletons. Sequencing input: peripheral blood. The receptors stem from a human donor in a cohort sampled during active COVID-19.

The rearrangement links TRBV10-2 to TRBJ2-4, with TRBD2 matching 8 bases. This CDR3 comprises 15 residues. CDR1 is WSHSY, CDR2 SAAADI, per germline. Trimming removed 5 bases from V and 2 bases from J; junction bases left unmatched: 5. The CDR3 sequence: CASSKAGETKNIQYF. The CDR3, as DNA: TGCGCCAGCAGTAAAGCGGGAGAGACCAAAAACATTCAGTACTTC.

This clone was seen only a few times. V and J are TRBV7-9 and TRBJ1-6, with TRBD1 matching over 7 bases. V was pared by 5 bases and J by 11 bases, with 9 bases of the junction left unmatched. CDR1 is SEHNR, CDR2 FQNEAQ, per germline (reference sequence). The CDR3 has 14 amino acids. CDR3 nucleotide sequence: TGTGCCAGCAGCCCAGACAGGGTAGGCGCACCCCTCCACTTT. It translates to CASSPDRVGAPLHF.

This chain uses TRBV28 with TRBJ1-1; TRBD1 aligns across 7 bases. Germline trimming cut 3 bases from V and 9 bases from J; bases unmatched to any gene: 4. The CDR3 length is 12 residues. Germline loops: CDR1 MDHEN, CDR2 SYDVKM. The CDR3 here is CASSLKGGKAFF. The CDR3 coding sequence is TGTGCCAGCAGTTTGAAAGGGGGCAAAGCTTTCTTT.

This chain uses TRBV19 with TRBJ2-5; TRBD2 matches 13 bases. The CDR3 consists of 15 residues. With V trimmed by 4 bases and J by 5 bases, 4 bases remained unmatched. The germline CDR1 and CDR2 sequences are LNHDA and SQIVND (reference sequence). The CDR3 DNA reads TGTGCCAGTAGTAGGACTAGCGGGAGTCGGGAGACCCAGTACTTC. Translated: CASSRTSGSRETQYF. Full variable domain (outside the CDR3, taken from reference TRBV19 and TRBJ2-5): DGGITQSPKYLFRKEGQNVTLSCEQNLNHDAMYWYRQDPGQGLRLIYYSQIVNDFQKGDIAEGYSVSREKKESFPLTVTSAQKNPTAFYLCASSRTSGSRETQYFGPGTRLLVL.

The gene calls are TRBV2 and TRBJ2-3, with 7 bases lining up with TRBD2. The germline gives CDR1 SNHLY, CDR2 FYNNEI. With V trimmed by 6 bases and J by 1 base, 10 bases remained unmatched. CDR3 length equals 16 residues. Here the CDR3 DNA reads TGTGCCAGCAGCGGACTAGGGGAAATCGGCACAGATACGCAGTATTTT. This gives the protein CASSGLGEIGTDTQYF. The variable domain in full, with the rest retrieved from reference TRBV2 and TRBJ2-3, is EPEVTQTPSHQVTQMGQEVILRCVPISNHLYFYWYRQILGQKVEFLVSFYNNEISEKSEIFDDQFSVERPDGSNFTLKIRSTKLEDSAMYFCASSGLGEIGTDTQYFGPGTRLTVL.

V is TRBV11-2 and J is TRBJ2-1; a weak D match, TRBD1 (6 bases). V was clipped by 0 bases and J by 3 bases, with 9 bases between them. This CDR3 region has 15 residues. In germline, CDR1 is SGHAT, CDR2 FQNNGV. CDR3 in amino acids: CASSLDHRDYNEQFF. CDR3 nucleotide sequence: TGTGCCAGCAGCTTAGACCACAGGGACTACAATGAGCAGTTCTTC. Based on the CDR3 plus reference TRBV11-2 and TRBJ2-1, the full variable domain is EAGVAQSPRYKIIEKRQSVAFWCNPISGHATLYWYQQILGQGPKLLIQFQNNGVVDDSQLPKDRFSAERLKGVDSTLKIQPAKLEDSAVYLCASSLDHRDYNEQFFGPGTRLTVL.

This chain uses TRBV12-3 or TRBV12-4 with TRBJ1-1; TRBD1 agrees at 7 bases. This CDR3 comprises 13 residues. J gave up 3 bases and V 5 bases, and 3 bases lay outside the gene matches. The CDR3 sequence is CASSRQGYTEAFF. The CDR3 DNA follows: TGTGCCAGCAGTCGACAGGGCTACACTGAAGCTTTCTTT.

The chain joins TRBV7-9 to TRBJ1-5; no firm D call. This CDR3 comprises 16 residues. Germline CDR1 SEHNR, CDR2 FQNEAQ (reference sequence). The ends were cut back, 4 bases at V and 2 bases at J, with 15 bases in the middle. This CDR3 is CASSSQGGLGNQPQHF. DNA of the CDR3: TGTGCCAGCAGCTCTCAAGGAGGGTTGGGCAATCAGCCCCAGCATTTT.

The rearrangement links TRBV5-1 to TRBJ2-1, with D possibly being TRBD1 (6 bases). In germline, CDR1 is SGHRS, CDR2 YFSETQ. Trimming left V 1 base short and J 3 bases short, with 14 bases between. The CDR3 totals 16 residues. The CDR3 loop is CASSLRGMGNYNEQFF. The CDR3, as DNA: TGCGCCAGCAGCTTGAGGGGGATGGGAAACTACAATGAGCAGTTCTTC.

The V gene is TRBV18, the J gene TRBJ2-1; 8 bases align to TRBD2. The germline V gene encodes CDR1 KGHSH and CDR2 LQKENI. The CDR3 runs to 16 residues. Germline trimming cut 1 base from V and 8 bases from J; bases unmatched to any gene: 10. DNA for the CDR3: TGTGCCAGCTCACCACGAATCGGGAGGGCCATGGATGAGCAGTTCTTC. Its translation is CASSPRIGRAMDEQFF. Filled out from reference TRBV18 and TRBJ2-1, the complete variable domain reads NAGVMQNPRHLVRRRGQEARLRCSPMKGHSHVYWYRQLPEEGLKFMVYLQKENIIDESGMPKERFSAEFPKEGPSILRIQQVVRGDSAAYFCASSPRIGRAMDEQFFGPGTRLTVL.

The V and J genes are TRBV27 and TRBJ2-5; D perhaps matches TRBD2 (5 bases). Between the trimmed V and J ends, which lost 5 bases and 4 bases, there was a span of 14 bases. Germline V CDR1 and CDR2: MNHEY, SMNVEV (reference sequence). The CDR3 is made up of 14 amino acids. This CDR3 is CASSPVGVIETQYF. CDR3 in DNA: TGTGCCAGCAGTCCGGTCGGGGTTATAGAGACCCAGTACTTC.

This sequence joins TRBV11-1 and TRBJ2-1; 11 bases map to TRBD1. Per the germline V gene, CDR1 is SGHAT and CDR2 is FQDESV (reference sequence). The V gene end was trimmed by 3 bases and the J gene end by 7 bases; junction bases not matched to a gene: 5. The length of the CDR3 is 15 residues. CDR3 in DNA: TGTGCCAGCAGCTTCCAGGACAGGGGGCTTAATGAGCAGTTCTTC. This sequence encodes CASSFQDRGLNEQFF.

V usage is TRBV27 and J usage is TRBJ1-4; D not certain. V lost 1 base, J lost 4 bases, and 10 bases lay in between. CDR1 is MNHEY and CDR2 is SMNVEV in the germline V gene (reference sequence). CDR3 length: 15 residues. CDR3 coding DNA: TGTGCCAGCAGTTTATATGGACTCTTTAATGAAAAACTGTTTTTT. The encoded protein is CASSLYGLFNEKLFF.

The chain joins TRBV21-1 to TRBJ1-1; the table's D call of TRBD1 was not tested on the DNA. TRBV21-1 is designated a pseudogene. The CDR3 has 18 residues. CDR3 region: CASSLEPGQGPMNTEAFF. CDR3 nucleotide sequence: TGTGCCAGCAGCCTAGAACCGGGACAGGGCCCCATGAACACTGAAGCTTTCTTT.

This sequence joins TRBV18 and TRBJ2-1; D not resolved. Germline CDR1 KGHSH, CDR2 LQKENI. This CDR3 comprises 17 residues. The ends were cut back, 7 bases at V and 3 bases at J, with 22 bases in the middle. In DNA form, the CDR3 reads TGTGCCAGCTTCCCGGGTCGACTTCCAGTAGACTACAATGAGCAGTTCTTC. Translation: CASFPGRLPVDYNEQFF.

The chain has TRBV3-1 (or the pseudogene TRBV3-2) and TRBJ2-3; 8 bases are shared with TRBD2. From germline, CDR1 is LGHDT and CDR2 YNNKEL (reference sequence). The V and J ends lost 3 bases and 0 bases, in that order; junction bases with no gene match: 5. The CDR3 runs to 16 residues. Written as DNA, the CDR3 is TGTGCCAGCAGCCACGGGACTAGGCCGAGCACAGATACGCAGTATTTT. Its protein is CASSHGTRPSTDTQYF.

V usage is TRBV3-1 (or the pseudogene TRBV3-2) and J usage is TRBJ1-5; TRBD1 might be the D (5 bases). The germline V gene has CDR1 LGHDT and CDR2 YNNKEL (reference sequence). Trimming left V 1 base short and J 3 bases short, with 10 bases between. The CDR3 is 15 residues long. CDR3 coding DNA: TGTGCCAGCAGCCAAGGACAGCCTTTCAATCAGCCCCAGCATTTT. It codes for CASSQGQPFNQPQHF.

This chain links TRBV5-1 with TRBJ2-1; D may be TRBD1 (5 bases). Trimming cost V 0 bases and J 8 bases, with 15 bases left between them. Germline V gene lookup returns CDR1 SGHRS and CDR2 YFSETQ. This CDR3 comprises 15 residues. The CDR3 nucleotides read TGCGCCAGCAGCTTGGAAGGATTTAGGGGCGATGAGCAGTTCTTC. This gives the protein CASSLEGFRGDEQFF.

This clone occurred once. The V and J genes are TRBV5-5 and TRBJ1-3; D ambiguous. The germline V and J ends were trimmed by 2 bases and 0 bases, with 6 bases remaining between them. The CDR3 has 14 residues. CDR1 is SGHKS and CDR2 is YYEKEE in the germline V gene (reference sequence). CDR3 in DNA: TGTGCCAGCAGCTTTACAGACTCTGGAAACACCATATATTTT. Translating gives CASSFTDSGNTIYF.

The V gene is TRBV19, the J gene TRBJ2-7; 8 nucleotides agree with TRBD2. The CDR3 sequence is 13 residues long. Trimming cost V 9 bases and J 1 base; bases outside gene matches: 5. Germline lookup yields CDR1 LNHDA and CDR2 SQIVND (reference sequence). The CDR3 loop reads CASRRGASYEQYF. Written as DNA, the CDR3 is TGTGCCAGCCGGCGGGGGGCGTCCTACGAGCAGTACTTC. The complete variable domain, with remaining parts taken from reference TRBV19 and TRBJ2-7, reads DGGITQSPKYLFRKEGQNVTLSCEQNLNHDAMYWYRQDPGQGLRLIYYSQIVNDFQKGDIAEGYSVSREKKESFPLTVTSAQKNPTAFYLCASRRGASYEQYFGPGTRLTVT.

In nucleotides, the CDR3 is TGTGCCAGCAGCGTAGCCCCACAGGGCCTCTCCTACAATGAGCAGTTCTTC. Amino acids: CASSVAPQGLSYNEQFF. The chain has TRBV9 and TRBJ2-1; a possible D gene is TRBD1 (6 bases). Germline V gene lookup returns CDR1 SGDLS and CDR2 YYNGEE. The CDR3 runs 17 residues. V gave up 0 bases and J gave up 0 bases, with 13 bases separating them.